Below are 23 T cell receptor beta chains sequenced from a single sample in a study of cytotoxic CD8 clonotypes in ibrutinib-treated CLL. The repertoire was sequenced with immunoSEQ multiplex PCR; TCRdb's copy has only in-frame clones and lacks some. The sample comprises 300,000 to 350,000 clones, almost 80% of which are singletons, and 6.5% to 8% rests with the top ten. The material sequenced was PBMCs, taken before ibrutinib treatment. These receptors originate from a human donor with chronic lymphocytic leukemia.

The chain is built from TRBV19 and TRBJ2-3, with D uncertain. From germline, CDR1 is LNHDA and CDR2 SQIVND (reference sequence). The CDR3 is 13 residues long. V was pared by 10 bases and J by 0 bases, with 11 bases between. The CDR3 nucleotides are TGTGCCACCCAGCTGGGGAGCACAGATACGCAGTATTTT. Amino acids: CATQLGSTDTQYF.

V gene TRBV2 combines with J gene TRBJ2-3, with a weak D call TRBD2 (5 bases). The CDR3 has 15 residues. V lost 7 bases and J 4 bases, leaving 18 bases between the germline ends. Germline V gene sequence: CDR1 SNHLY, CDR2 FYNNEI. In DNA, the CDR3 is TGTGCCAGCACCCCTCCTCGGGGTGAAGCAGATACGCAGTATTTT. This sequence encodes CASTPPRGEADTQYF.

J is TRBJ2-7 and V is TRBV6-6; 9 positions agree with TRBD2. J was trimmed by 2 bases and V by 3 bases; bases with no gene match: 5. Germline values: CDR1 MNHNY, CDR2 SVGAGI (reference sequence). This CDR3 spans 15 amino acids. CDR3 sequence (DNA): TGTGCCAGCAGTTATCGGCGGGAGGGCCCCTACGAGCAGTACTTC. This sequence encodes CASSYRREGPYEQYF.

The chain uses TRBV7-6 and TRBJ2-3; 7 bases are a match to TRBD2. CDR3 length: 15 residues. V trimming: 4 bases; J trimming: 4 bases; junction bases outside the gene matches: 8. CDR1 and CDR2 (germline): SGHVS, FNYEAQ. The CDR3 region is CASSSVGGGPDTQYF. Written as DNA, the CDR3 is TGTGCCAGCAGCTCCGTTGGGGGGGGTCCAGATACGCAGTATTTT.

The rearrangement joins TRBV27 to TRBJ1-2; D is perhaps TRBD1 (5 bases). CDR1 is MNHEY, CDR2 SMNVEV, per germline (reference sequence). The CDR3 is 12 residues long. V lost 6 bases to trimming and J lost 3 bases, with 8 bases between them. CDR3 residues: CASSSGHYGYTF. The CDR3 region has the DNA TGTGCCAGCAGCTCAGGGCACTATGGCTACACCTTC.

This CDR3 reads CASRASGRGSYNEQFF. The CDR3 nucleotides read TGTGCCAGCAGGGCTAGCGGGAGAGGGTCCTACAATGAGCAGTTCTTC. The J gene is TRBJ2-1, the V gene TRBV2; TRBD2 matches at 10 bases. CDR1 and CDR2 (germline): SNHLY, FYNNEI. The CDR3 has 16 amino acids. V was pared by 6 bases and J by 1 base, with 6 bases of the junction left unmatched.

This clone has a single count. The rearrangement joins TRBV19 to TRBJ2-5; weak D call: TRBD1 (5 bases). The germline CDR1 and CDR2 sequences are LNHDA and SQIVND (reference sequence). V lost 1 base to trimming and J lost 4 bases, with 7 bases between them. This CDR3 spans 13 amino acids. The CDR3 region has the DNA TGTGCCAGTAGTATAGGCAGGGTAGAGACCCAGTACTTC. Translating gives CASSIGRVETQYF. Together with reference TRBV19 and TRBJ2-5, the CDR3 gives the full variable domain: DGGITQSPKYLFRKEGQNVTLSCEQNLNHDAMYWYRQDPGQGLRLIYYSQIVNDFQKGDIAEGYSVSREKKESFPLTVTSAQKNPTAFYLCASSIGRVETQYFGPGTRLLVL.

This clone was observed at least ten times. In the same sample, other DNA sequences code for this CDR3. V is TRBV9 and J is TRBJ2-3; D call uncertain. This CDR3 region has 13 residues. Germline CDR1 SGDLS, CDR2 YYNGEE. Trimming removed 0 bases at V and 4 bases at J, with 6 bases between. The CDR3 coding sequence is TGTGCCAGCAGCGTAGAGGTACCAGATACGCAGTATTTT. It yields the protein CASSVEVPDTQYF.

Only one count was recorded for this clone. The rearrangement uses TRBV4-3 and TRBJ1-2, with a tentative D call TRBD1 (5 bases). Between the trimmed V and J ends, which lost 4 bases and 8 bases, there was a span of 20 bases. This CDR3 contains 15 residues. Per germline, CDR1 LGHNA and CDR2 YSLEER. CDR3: CASSPYQGRDDGYTF. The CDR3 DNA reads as TGCGCCAGCAGCCCCTACCAGGGAAGGGACGACGGCTACACCTTC.

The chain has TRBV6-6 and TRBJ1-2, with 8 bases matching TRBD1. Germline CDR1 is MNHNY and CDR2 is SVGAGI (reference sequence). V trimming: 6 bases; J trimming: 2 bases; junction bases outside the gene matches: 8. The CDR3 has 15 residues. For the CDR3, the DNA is TGTGCCAGCAGCCCACAGGGGGGGGGCAACTATGGCTACACCTTC. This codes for CASSPQGGGNYGYTF.

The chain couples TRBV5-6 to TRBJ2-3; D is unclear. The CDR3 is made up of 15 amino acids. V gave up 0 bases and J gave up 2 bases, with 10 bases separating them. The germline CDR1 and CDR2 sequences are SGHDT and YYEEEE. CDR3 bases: TGTGCCAGCAGCTTGGGGTTTTCAGACACAGATACGCAGTATTTT. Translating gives CASSLGFSDTDTQYF.

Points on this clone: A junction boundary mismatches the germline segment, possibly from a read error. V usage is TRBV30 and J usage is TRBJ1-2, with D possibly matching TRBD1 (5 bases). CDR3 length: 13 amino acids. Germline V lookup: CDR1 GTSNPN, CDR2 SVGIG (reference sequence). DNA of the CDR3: TGTGCCTGGAGCCGCCACGGGGGAAGGAGCTATGTCTTC. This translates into CAWSRHGGRSYVF.

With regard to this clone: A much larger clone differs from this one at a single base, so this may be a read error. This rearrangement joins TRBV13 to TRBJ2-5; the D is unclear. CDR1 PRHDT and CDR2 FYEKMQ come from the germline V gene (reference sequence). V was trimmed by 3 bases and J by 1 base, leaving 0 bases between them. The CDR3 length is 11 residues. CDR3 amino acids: CASSFQETQYF. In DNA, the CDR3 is TGTGCCAGCAGCTTCCAAGAGACCCAGTACTTC. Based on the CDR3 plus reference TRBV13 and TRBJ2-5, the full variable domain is AAGVIQSPRHLIKEKRETATLKCYPIPRHDTVYWYQQGPGQDPQFLISFYEKMQSDKGSIPDRFSAQQFSDYHSELNMSSLELGDSALYFCASSFQETQYFGPGTRLLVL.

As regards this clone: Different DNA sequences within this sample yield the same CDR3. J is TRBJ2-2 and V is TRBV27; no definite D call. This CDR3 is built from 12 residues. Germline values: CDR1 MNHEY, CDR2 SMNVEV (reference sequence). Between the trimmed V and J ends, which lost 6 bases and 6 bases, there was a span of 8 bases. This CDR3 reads CASSLYPGELFF. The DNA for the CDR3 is TGTGCCAGCAGCCTCTATCCCGGGGAGCTGTTTTTT.

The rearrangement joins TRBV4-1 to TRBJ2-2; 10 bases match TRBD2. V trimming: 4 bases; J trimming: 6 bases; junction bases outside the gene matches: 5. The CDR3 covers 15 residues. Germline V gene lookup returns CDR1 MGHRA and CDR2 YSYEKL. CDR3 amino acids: CASSPSGRGAGELFF. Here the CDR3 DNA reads TGCGCCAGCAGCCCTAGCGGGAGAGGGGCCGGGGAGCTGTTTTTT.

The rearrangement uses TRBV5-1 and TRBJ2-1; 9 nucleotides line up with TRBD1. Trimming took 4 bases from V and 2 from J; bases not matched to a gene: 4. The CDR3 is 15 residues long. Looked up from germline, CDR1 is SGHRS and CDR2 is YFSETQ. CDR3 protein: CASSPRQGAYNEQFF. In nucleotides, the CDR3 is TGCGCCAGCAGCCCTCGACAGGGGGCCTACAATGAGCAGTTCTTC.

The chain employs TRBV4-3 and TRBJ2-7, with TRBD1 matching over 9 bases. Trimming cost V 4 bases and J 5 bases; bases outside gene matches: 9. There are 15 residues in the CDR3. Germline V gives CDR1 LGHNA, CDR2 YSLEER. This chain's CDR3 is CASSRDRGKYNEQYF. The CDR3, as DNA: TGCGCCAGCAGCCGAGACAGGGGGAAGTACAACGAGCAGTACTTC.

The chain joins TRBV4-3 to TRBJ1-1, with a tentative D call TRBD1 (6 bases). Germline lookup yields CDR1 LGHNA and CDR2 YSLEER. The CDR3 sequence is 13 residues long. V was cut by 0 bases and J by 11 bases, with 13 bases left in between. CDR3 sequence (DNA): TGCGCCAGCAGCCAAGATCCGGGGGGCCCTGCTTTCTTT. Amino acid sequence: CASSQDPGGPAFF.

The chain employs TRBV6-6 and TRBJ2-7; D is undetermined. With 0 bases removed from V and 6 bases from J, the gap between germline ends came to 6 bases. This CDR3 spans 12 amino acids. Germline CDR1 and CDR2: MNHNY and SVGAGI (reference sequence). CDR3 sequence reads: CASSYSTGEQYF. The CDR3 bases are TGTGCCAGCAGTTACTCGACGGGCGAGCAGTACTTC.

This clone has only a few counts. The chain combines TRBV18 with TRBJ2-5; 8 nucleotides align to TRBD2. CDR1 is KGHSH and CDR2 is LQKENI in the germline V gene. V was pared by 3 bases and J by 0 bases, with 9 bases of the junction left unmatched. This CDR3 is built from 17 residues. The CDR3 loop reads CASSPRRAGGYQETQYF. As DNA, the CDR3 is TGTGCCAGCTCACCCAGGAGGGCGGGAGGATACCAAGAGACCCAGTACTTC.

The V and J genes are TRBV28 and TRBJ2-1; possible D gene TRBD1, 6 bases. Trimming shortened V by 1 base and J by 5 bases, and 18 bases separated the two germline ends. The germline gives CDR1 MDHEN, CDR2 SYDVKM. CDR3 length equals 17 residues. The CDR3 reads CASSLLWSGALDNEQFF. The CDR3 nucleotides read TGTGCCAGCAGTTTATTATGGTCAGGGGCCCTGGACAATGAGCAGTTCTTC.

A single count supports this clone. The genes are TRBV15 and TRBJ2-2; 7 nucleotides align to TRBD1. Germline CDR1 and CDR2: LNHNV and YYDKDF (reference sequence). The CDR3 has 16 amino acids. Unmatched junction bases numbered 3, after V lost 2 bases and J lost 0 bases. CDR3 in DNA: TGTGCCACCAGCAGATCAGGACAGGCGAACACCGGGGAGCTGTTTTTT. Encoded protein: CATSRSGQANTGELFF.

CDR3 in amino acids: CASSVTVGATYEQYF. DNA for the CDR3: TGTGCCAGCAGCGTAACCGTCGGGGCAACCTACGAGCAGTACTTC. This rearrangement joins TRBV9 to TRBJ2-7; the D gene could be TRBD1 or TRBD2 (5 bases each). This CDR3 comprises 15 residues. Germline-derived CDR1 and CDR2 are SGDLS and YYNGEE. V lost 1 base and J lost 2, with 13 bases in between. Using reference TRBV9 and TRBJ2-7 for the parts outside the CDR3, the full variable domain is DSGVTQTPKHLITATGQRVTLRCSPRSGDLSVYWYQQSLDQGLQFLIQYYNGEERAKGNILERFSAQQFPDLHSELNLSSLELGDSALYFCASSVTVGATYEQYFGPGTRLTVT.